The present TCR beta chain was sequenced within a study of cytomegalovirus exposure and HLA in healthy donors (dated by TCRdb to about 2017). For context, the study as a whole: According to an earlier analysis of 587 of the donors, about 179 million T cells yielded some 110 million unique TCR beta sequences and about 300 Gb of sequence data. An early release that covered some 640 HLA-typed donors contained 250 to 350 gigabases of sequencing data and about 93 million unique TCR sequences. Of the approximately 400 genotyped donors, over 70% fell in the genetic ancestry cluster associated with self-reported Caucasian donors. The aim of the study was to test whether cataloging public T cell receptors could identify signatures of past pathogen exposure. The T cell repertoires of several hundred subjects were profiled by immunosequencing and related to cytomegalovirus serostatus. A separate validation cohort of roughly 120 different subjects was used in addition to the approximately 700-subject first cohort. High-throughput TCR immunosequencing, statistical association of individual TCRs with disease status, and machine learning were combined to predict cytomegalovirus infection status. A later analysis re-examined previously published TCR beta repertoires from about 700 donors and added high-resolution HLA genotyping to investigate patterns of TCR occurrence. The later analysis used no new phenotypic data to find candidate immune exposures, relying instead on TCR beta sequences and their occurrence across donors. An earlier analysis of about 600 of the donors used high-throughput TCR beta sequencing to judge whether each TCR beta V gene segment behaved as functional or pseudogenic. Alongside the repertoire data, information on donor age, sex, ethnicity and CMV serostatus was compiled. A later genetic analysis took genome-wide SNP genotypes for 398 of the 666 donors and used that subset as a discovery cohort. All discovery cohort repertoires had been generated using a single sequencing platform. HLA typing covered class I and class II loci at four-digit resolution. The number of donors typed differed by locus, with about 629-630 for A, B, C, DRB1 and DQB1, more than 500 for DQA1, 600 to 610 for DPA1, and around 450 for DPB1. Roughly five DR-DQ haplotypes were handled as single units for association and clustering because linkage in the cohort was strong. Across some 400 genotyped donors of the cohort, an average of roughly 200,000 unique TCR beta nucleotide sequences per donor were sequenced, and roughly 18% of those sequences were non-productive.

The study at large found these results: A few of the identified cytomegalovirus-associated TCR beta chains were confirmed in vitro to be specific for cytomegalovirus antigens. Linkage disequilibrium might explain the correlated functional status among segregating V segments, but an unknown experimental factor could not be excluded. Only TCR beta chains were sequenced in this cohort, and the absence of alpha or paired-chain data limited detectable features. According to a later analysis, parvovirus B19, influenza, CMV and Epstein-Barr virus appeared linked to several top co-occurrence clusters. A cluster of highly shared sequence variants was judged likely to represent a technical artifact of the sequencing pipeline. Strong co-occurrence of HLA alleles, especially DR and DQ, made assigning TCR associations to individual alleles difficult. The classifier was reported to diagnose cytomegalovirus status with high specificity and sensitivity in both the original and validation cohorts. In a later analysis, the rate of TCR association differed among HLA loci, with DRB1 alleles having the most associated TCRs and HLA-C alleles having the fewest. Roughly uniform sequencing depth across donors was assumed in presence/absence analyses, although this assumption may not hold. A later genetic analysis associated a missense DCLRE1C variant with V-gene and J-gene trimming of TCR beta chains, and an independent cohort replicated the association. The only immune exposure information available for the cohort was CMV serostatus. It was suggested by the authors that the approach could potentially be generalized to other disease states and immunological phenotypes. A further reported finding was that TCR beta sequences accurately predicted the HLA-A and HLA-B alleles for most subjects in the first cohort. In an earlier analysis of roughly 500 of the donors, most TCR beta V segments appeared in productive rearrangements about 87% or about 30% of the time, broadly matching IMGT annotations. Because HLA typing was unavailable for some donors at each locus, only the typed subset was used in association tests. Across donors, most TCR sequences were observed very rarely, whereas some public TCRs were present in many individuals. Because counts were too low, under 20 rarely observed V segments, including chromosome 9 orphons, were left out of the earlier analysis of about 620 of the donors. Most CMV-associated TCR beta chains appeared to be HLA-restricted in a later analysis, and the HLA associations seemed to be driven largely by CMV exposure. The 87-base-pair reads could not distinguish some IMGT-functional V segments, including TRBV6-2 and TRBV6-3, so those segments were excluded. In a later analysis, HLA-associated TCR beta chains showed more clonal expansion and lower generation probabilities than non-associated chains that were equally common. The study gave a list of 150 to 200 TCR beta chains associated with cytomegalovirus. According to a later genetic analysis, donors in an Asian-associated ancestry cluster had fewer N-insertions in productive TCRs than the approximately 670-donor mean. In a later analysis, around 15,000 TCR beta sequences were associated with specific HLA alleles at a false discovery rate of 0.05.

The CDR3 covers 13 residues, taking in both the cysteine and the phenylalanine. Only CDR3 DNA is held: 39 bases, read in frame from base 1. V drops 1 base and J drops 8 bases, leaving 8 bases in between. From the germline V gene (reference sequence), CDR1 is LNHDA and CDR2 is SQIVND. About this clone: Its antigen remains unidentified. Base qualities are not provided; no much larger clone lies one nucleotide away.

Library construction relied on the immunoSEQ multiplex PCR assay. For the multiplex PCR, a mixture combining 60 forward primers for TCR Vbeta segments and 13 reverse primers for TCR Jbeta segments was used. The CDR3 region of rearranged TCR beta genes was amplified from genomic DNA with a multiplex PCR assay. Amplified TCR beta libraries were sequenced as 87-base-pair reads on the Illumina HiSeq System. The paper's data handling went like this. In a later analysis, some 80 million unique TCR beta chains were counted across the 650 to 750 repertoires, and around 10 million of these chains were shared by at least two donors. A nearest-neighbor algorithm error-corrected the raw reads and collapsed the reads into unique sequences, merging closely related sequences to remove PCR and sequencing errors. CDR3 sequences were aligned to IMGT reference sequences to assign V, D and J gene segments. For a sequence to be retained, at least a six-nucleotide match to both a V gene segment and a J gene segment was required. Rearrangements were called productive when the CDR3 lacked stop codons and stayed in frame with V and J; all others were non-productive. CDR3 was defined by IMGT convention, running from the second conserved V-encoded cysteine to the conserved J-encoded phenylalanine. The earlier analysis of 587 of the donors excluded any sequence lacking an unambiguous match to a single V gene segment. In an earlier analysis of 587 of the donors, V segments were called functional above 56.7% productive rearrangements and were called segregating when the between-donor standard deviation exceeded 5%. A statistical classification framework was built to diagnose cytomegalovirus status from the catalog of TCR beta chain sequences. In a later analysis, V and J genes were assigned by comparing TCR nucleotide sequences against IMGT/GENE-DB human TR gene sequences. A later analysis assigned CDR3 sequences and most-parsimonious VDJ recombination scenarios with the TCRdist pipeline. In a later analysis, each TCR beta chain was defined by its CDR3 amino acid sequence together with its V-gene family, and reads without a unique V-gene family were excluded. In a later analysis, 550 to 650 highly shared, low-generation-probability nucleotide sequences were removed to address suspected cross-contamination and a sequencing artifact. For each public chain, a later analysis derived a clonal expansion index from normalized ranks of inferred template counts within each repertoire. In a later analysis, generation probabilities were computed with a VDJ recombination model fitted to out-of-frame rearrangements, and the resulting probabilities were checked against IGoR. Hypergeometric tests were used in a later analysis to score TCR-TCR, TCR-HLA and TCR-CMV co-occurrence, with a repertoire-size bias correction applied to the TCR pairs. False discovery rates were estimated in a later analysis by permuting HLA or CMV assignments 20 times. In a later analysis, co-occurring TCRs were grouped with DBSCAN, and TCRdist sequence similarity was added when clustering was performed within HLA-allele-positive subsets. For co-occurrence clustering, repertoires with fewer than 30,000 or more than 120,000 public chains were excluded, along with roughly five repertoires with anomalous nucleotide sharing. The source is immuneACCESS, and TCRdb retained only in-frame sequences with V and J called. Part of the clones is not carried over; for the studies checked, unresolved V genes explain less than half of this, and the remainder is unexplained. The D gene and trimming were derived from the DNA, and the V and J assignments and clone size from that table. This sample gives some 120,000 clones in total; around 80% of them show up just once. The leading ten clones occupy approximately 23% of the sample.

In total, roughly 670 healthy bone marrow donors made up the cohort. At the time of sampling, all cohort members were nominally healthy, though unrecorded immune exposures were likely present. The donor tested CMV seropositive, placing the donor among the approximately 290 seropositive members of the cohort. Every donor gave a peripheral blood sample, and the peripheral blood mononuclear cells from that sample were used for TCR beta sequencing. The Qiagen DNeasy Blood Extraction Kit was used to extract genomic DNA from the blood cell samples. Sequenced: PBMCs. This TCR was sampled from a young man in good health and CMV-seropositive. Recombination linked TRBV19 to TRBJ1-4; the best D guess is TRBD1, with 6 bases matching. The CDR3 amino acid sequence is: CASSIGQDEKLFF. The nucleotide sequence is TGTGCCAGTAGTATAGGACAGGACGAAAAACTGTTTTTT. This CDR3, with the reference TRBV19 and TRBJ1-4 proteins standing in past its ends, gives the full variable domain DGGITQSPKYLFRKEGQNVTLSCEQNLNHDAMYWYRQDPGQGLRLIYYSQIVNDFQKGDIAEGYSVSREKKESFPLTVTSAQKNPTAFYLCASSIGQDEKLFFGSGTQLSVL.